This TCR beta chain was captured in a study of vaccination and CD4 T cells after COVID-19. Study-level background: For control cultures, the treatment was a CEFX pool, an HIV-1 Nef pool, or no peptide.

Germline V gene data show CDR1 as SGHRS and CDR2 as YFSETQ. The CDR3 spans 14 residues. J was trimmed by 2 bases and V by 6 bases; bases with no gene match: 3. Treatment here: approximately nine-day PBMC culture with coronavirus spike peptide pools or control peptides (ViraFEST assay). These CD4+ T cells came from an unexposed donor, sampled before the COVID-19 pandemic (2011-2018). IL-2 (around 10 IU/ml) and peptide pools (approximately 9 ug/ml) were added to cultures of 1.5 million to 2 million PBMCs per well. Cultured CD4+ T-cell DNA underwent Oncomine TCR Beta short-read sequencing. From the PCR reads, TCRdb called clonotypes with MiXCR, one entry per CDR3 protein. The sample consists of about 7,100 distinct CDR3 sequences, 46% of them appearing once. Details on this clonotype: As yet, its antigen is unknown.

The sequence derives from a human donor in good health. The sample consisted of CD4+ T cells from blood, cultured in vitro. This sequence joins TRBV5-1 and TRBJ2-5, with TRBD2 matching 11 bases. CDR3 nucleotide sequence: TGCGCCAGCACTAGCGGGGGGACACAAGAGACCCAGTACTTC. Amino acid sequence: CASTSGGTQETQYF. The whole variable domain, remainder taken from reference TRBV5-1 and TRBJ2-5, is KAGVTQTPRYLIKTRGQQVTLSCSPISGHRSVSWYQQTPGQGLQFLFEYFSETQRNKGNFPGRFSGRQFSNSRSEMNVSTLELGDSALYLCASTSGGTQETQYFGPGTRLLVL.